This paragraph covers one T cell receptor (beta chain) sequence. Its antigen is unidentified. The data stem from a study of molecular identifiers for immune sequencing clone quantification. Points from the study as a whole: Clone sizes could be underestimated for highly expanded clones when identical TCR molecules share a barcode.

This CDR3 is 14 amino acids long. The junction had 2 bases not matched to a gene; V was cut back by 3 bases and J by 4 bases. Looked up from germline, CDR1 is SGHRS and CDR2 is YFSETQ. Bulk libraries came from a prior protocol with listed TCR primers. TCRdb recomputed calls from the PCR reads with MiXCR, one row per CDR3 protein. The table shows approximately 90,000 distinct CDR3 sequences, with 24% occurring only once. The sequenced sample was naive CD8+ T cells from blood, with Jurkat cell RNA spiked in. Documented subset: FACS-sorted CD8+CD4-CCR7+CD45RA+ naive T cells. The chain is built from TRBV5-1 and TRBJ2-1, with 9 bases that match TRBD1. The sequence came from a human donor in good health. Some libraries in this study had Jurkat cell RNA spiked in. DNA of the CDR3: TGCGCCAGCAGCTGGGACAGGGCATACAATGAGCAGTTCTTC. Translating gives CASSWDRAYNEQFF.